The 16 T cell receptor beta chains below were found in one sample sequenced in a study of shared clonotypes between healthy human individuals. It was CD45RO-negative cells, positively selected for CCR7, that made up naive CD8 cells, with terminally differentiated effector memory CD45RA+ cells excluded. Data came from immunoSEQ multiplex PCR; TCRdb stores just in-frame clones and leaves some out. The sample consists of 760,000 or so clones, approximately 96% of them appearing once. Input material: naive CD8+ T cells sorted from blood. These receptors were collected from a man aged 25 to 40 in good health.

The CDR3 here is CASSRTGTSANEQFF. The CDR3 bases are TGCGCCAGCAGCAGAACCGGGACTAGCGCCAATGAGCAGTTCTTC. This chain uses TRBV10-1 with TRBJ2-1; 10 bases map to TRBD2. V shed 6 bases and J 6 bases; nucleotides not matched to a gene: 8. The CDR3 length is 15 residues. Germline-derived CDR1 and CDR2 are WNHNN and SYGVQD (reference sequence).

The V and J genes are TRBV7-9 and TRBJ2-1; 7 nucleotides line up with TRBD2. Per the germline V gene, CDR1 is SEHNR and CDR2 is FQNEAQ (reference sequence). V dropped 0 bases and J dropped 5; count of bases not matched to a gene: 4. The CDR3 is 15 residues long. This chain's CDR3 is CASSLASGKHNEQFF. CDR3 sequence (DNA): TGTGCCAGCAGCTTAGCCAGCGGGAAGCACAATGAGCAGTTCTTC.

The rearrangement uses TRBV14 and TRBJ1-5, with D perhaps matching TRBD1 (6 bases). This CDR3 has 21 residues. The germline V and J ends were trimmed by 3 bases and 0 bases, with 27 bases remaining between them. Germline lookup yields CDR1 SGHDN and CDR2 FVKESK. This CDR3 is CASSHRTQTGFPQYSNQPQHF. CDR3 coding DNA: TGTGCCAGCAGCCACCGAACGCAAACAGGGTTTCCCCAATATAGCAATCAGCCCCAGCATTTT.

The genes are TRBV29-1 and TRBJ2-7; TRBD1 agrees at 10 bases. V trimming: 7 bases; J trimming: 2 bases; junction bases outside the gene matches: 2. Germline V CDR1 and CDR2: SQVTM, ANQGSEA. This CDR3 comprises 12 residues. DNA for the CDR3: TGCAGCGCCGGGACAGGGGCCTACGAGCAGTACTTC. Protein product: CSAGTGAYEQYF.

The J gene is TRBJ2-7, the V gene TRBV15; TRBD2 matches 9 bases. CDR3 length: 13 residues. Germline trimming cut 5 bases from V and 3 bases from J; bases unmatched to any gene: 2. Germline loops: CDR1 LNHNV, CDR2 YYDKDF (reference sequence). DNA for the CDR3: TGTGCCACCAGCTTGACTAGCGGCTACGAGCAGTACTTC. This translates into CATSLTSGYEQYF.

This chain joins TRBV9 and TRBJ1-5; possible D gene TRBD1, 5 bases. Germline-derived CDR1 and CDR2 are SGDLS and YYNGEE. V lost 4 bases and J 2 bases, leaving 13 bases between the germline ends. The CDR3 sequence is 15 residues long. This CDR3 is CASSPGWNGNQPQHF. The CDR3 DNA follows: TGTGCCAGCAGCCCAGGGTGGAACGGCAATCAGCCCCAGCATTTT.

The chain links TRBV6-1 to TRBJ2-1; no definite D call. Germline lookup yields CDR1 MNHNS and CDR2 SASEGT. CDR3 length equals 13 residues. Trimming removed 3 bases at V and 8 bases at J, with 11 bases between. DNA of the CDR3: TGTGCCAGCAGTGACTGGACCGGTTATGAGCAGTTCTTC. Protein product: CASSDWTGYEQFF.

This clone occurred once. This rearrangement joins TRBV6-1 to TRBJ1-5; TRBD1 might be the D (5 bases). CDR3 length: 16 amino acids. Germline assignment: CDR1 MNHNS and CDR2 SASEGT. With 4 bases removed from V and 5 bases from J, the gap between germline ends came to 18 bases. CDR3 sequence: CASSGEGTSSYQPQHF. The DNA of the CDR3 is TGTGCCAGCAGTGGGGAAGGGACTTCTTCCTATCAGCCCCAGCATTTT.

As regards this clone: The junction differs from germline at one of its ends, possibly a read error. V gene TRBV7-7 combines with J gene TRBJ2-1; 8 bases are a match to TRBD2. Per germline, CDR1 SSHAT and CDR2 FNYEAQ (reference sequence). The length of the CDR3 is 16 residues. In nucleotides, the CDR3 is TGTGCTAGCAGCTTAGGTAGCGGGATGTCCTACAATGAGCAGTTCTTC. It encodes CASSLGSGMSYNEQFF.

The rearrangement links TRBV9 to TRBJ1-2; D is unresolved. From germline, CDR1 is SGDLS and CDR2 YYNGEE. V lost 3 bases and J 8 bases, leaving 8 bases between the germline ends. The CDR3 runs 11 residues. CDR3 sequence: CASSDYWGYTF. The CDR3 DNA reads TGTGCCAGCAGCGATTACTGGGGCTACACCTTC.

The chain couples TRBV28 to TRBJ1-4; TRBD1 aligns across 9 bases. The trim removed 3 bases at V and 8 bases at J, leaving 7 bases unmatched. Germline V gene sequence: CDR1 MDHEN, CDR2 SYDVKM. This CDR3 comprises 15 residues. CDR3 DNA: TGTGCCAGCAGTTTTGTGGGGACAGGGATCGAAAAACTGTTTTTT. It specifies CASSFVGTGIEKLFF.

The chain links TRBV2 to TRBJ2-7, with 9 nucleotides matching TRBD2. CDR3 size: 12 residues. V shed 7 bases, J shed 4 bases, and the junction held 2 bases outside the gene matches. Germline V CDR1 and CDR2: SNHLY, FYNNEI. The CDR3 region has the DNA TGTGCCAGCATGGGACTAGCTTACGAGCAGTACTTC. This encodes CASMGLAYEQYF.

This chain uses TRBV7-2 with TRBJ2-7; a possible D gene is TRBD2 (5 bases). V was pared by 2 bases and J by 4 bases, with 12 bases between. Germline V lookup: CDR1 SGHTA, CDR2 FQGNSA. The CDR3 is made up of 14 amino acids. The CDR3 loop is CASSLRDMGYEQYF. CDR3 bases: TGTGCCAGCAGCTTACGGGATATGGGATACGAGCAGTACTTC.

The chain carries TRBV6-1 and TRBJ2-5; D is perhaps TRBD1 (5 bases). Germline values: CDR1 MNHNS, CDR2 SASEGT. CDR3 length: 15 amino acids. V lost 8 bases, J lost 1 base, and 17 bases lay in between. The CDR3 sequence is CASLGPMDTQETQYF. The CDR3 DNA follows: TGTGCCAGCCTTGGACCGATGGACACCCAAGAGACCCAGTACTTC.

The chain is built from TRBV29-1 and TRBJ2-1; D possibly corresponds to TRBD1 (5 bases). V was cut by 5 bases and J by 7 bases, with 9 bases left in between. Germline lookup yields CDR1 SQVTM and CDR2 ANQGSEA. CDR3 length: 11 amino acids. The CDR3 nucleotides are TGCAGCGTTATCTCAGGGAATGAGCAGTTCTTC. It translates to CSVISGNEQFF.

The rearrangement links TRBV7-8 to TRBJ2-1; D is possibly TRBD1 (5 bases). Trimming removed 1 base at V and 2 bases at J, with 12 bases between. The CDR3 is 16 residues long. The germline gives CDR1 SGHVS, CDR2 FQNEAQ. CDR3 coding DNA: TGTGCCAGCAGCTTAGATGTAGGGGCCACCTACAATGAGCAGTTCTTC. Translation: CASSLDVGATYNEQFF.